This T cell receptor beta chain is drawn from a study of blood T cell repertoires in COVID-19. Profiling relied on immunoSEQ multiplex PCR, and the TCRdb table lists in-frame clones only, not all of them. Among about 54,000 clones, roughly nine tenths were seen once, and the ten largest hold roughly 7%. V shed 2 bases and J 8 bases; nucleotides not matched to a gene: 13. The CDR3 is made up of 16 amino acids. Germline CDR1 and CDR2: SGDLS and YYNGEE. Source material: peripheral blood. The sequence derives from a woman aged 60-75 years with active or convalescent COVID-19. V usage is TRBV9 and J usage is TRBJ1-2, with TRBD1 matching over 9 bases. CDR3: CASSVGWGTGSSGYTF. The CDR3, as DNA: TGTGCCAGCAGCGTGGGGTGGGGGACAGGGTCTTCCGGCTACACCTTC.